The clone carrying this T cell receptor (beta chain) was seen only a few times. Antigen specificity is unknown. TCRdb reprocessed the reads with MiXCR, giving one entry per CDR3 protein. Of 600,000 to 800,000 distinct CDR3 sequences in the sample, 20% to 25% were seen once. This specimen belongs to a study of T cell repertoires in cytomegalovirus infection. Overall study: Indicated by public TCR beta signatures were CMV infection and matching HLA type. Study results and limitations: Dominating the ex vivo response were TCR beta clonotypes that were CMV-specific and HLA-C-restricted. CMV carriers with the relevant HLA were identified by cumulative public TCR beta family frequency.

This CDR3 is 18 amino acids long. The J segment lost 0 bases and the V segment lost 2 bases, leaving 3 bases of the junction unmatched. In germline, CDR1 is MNHEY, CDR2 SVGAGI. V is TRBV6-5 and J is TRBJ2-6, with 11 nucleotides matching TRBD1. The TCR originated in a human donor in good health (CMV status not recorded). Some clones in this sample may be carry-over from other donors' samples. Sample: CD8+ T cells from PBMCs. Here the CDR3 reads CASSYGQGASSGANVLTF. The CDR3 DNA reads as TGTGCCAGCAGTTACGGACAGGGGGCCAGCTCTGGGGCCAACGTCCTGACTTTC.